The present T cell receptor beta chain was sequenced within a study of blood T cell repertoires in COVID-19. In the study's own analysis: It was from reference gene primer amplification that nucleated cell counts were estimated. Profiled with immunoSEQ multiplex PCR; TCRdb holds only in-frame clones, not every one. The V and J calls and the clone size are those of that table, but D and trimming were determined from the DNA. The sample lists some 140,000 clones, about 80% seen once, with under 9.5% in the top ten. CDR1 is SGDLS, CDR2 YYNGEE, per germline. The CDR3 extends over 15 amino acids. The germline V and J ends were trimmed by 3 bases and 5 bases, with 17 bases remaining between them. Participant ages covered roughly 18 to 90 years across around 25 US areas. Researchers sorted participants into cohorts using their self-reported clinical history.

The sample comprised PBMCs or T cells enriched from blood (not recorded which). The J gene is TRBJ1-2, the V gene TRBV9, with a tentative D call TRBD1 (5 bases). The source of this sequence is a middle-aged man who had recovered from COVID-19. The CDR3 loop is CASSDGQGGRYGYTF. In nucleotides, the CDR3 is TGTGCCAGCAGCGACGGGCAGGGAGGCAGATATGGCTACACCTTC. The entire variable domain, with the rest obtained from reference TRBV9 and TRBJ1-2, is as follows: DSGVTQTPKHLITATGQRVTLRCSPRSGDLSVYWYQQSLDQGLQFLIQYYNGEERAKGNILERFSAQQFPDLHSELNLSSLELGDSALYFCASSDGQGGRYGYTFGSGTRLTVV.